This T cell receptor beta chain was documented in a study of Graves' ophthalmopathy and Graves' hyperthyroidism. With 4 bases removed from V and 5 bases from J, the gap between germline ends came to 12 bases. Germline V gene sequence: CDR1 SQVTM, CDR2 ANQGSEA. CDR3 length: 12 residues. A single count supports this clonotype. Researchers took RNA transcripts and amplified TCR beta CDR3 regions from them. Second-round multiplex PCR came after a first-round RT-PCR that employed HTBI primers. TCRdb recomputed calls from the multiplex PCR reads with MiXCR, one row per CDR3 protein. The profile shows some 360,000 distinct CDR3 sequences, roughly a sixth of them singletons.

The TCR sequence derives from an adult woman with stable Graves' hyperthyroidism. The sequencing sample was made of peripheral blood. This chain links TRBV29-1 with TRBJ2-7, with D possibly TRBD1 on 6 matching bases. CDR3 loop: CSVASQGNEQYF. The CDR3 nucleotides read TGCAGCGTTGCATCACAGGGTAACGAGCAGTACTTC.